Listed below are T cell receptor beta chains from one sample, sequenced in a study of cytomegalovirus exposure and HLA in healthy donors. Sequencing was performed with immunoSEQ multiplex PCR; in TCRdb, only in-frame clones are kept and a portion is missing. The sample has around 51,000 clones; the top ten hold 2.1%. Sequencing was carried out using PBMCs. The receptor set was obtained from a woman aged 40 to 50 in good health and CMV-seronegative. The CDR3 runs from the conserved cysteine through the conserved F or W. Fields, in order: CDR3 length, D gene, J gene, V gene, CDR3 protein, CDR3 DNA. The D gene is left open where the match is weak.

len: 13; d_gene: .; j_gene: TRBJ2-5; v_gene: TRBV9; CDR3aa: CASSAGLQETQYF; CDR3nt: TGTGCCAGCAGCGCGGGACTGCAGGAGACCCAGTACTTC
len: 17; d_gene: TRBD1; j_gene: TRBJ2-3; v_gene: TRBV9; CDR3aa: CASSPRRAQGATDTQYF; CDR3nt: TGTGCCAGCAGCCCTCGTAGGGCACAGGGGGCCACAGATACGCAGTATTTT
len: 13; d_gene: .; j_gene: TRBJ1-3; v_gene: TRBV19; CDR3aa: CASSRTDGNTIYF; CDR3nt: TGTGCCAGTAGTAGGACAGATGGAAACACCATATATTTT
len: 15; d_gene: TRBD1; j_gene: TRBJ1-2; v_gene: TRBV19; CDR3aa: CASSTIPDRGKGYTF; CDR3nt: TGTGCCAGTAGTACTATCCCCGACAGGGGGAAAGGCTACACCTTC
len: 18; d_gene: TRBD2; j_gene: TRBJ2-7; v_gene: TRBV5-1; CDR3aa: CASSWDESSGSPSYEQYF; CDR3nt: TGCGCCAGCAGCTGGGATGAAAGTAGCGGGAGTCCGTCCTACGAGCAGTACTTC
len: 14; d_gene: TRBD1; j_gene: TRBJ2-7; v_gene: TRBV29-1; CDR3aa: CSVAPGQGKYEQYF; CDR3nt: TGCAGCGTTGCCCCGGGACAGGGAAAATACGAGCAGTACTTC
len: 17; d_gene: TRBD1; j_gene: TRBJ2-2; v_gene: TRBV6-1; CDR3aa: CASSEWGGQGSTGELFF; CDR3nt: TGTGCCAGCAGTGAATGGGGGGGACAGGGGAGCACCGGGGAGCTGTTTTTT
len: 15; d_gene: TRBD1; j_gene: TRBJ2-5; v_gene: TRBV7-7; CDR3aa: CASSFGTGGSETQYF; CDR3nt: TGTGCTAGCAGCTTCGGGACAGGGGGTAGTGAGACCCAGTACTTC
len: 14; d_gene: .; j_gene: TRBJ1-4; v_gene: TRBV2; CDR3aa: CASSADSYNEKLFF; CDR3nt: TGTGCCAGCAGCGCCGACAGTTATAATGAAAAACTGTTTTTT
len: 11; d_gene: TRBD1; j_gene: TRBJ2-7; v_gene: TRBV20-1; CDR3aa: CSAAGGYEQYF; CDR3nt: TGCAGTGCCGCAGGGGGCTACGAGCAGTACTTC
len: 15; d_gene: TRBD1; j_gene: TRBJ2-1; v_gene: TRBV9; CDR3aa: CASSVDGTGVNEQFF; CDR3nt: TGTGCCAGCAGCGTAGATGGGACAGGGGTCAATGAGCAGTTCTTC
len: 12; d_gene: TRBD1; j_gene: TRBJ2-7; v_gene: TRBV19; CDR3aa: CASSLDRGEQYF; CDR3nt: TGTGCCAGTAGTCTTGACAGGGGCGAGCAGTACTTC
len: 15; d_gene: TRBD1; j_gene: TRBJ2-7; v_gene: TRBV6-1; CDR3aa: CASSDSGTATYEQYF; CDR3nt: TGTGCCAGCAGTGATTCCGGGACAGCGACCTACGAGCAGTACTTC
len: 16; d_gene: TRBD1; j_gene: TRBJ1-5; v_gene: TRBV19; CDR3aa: CASSTLDRGQGQPQHF; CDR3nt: TGTGCCAGTAGTACCCTAGACAGGGGGCAAGGGCAGCCCCAGCATTTT
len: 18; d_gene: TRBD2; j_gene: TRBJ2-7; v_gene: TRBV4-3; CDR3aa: CASSQGIDGGTTPYEQYF; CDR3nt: TGCGCCAGCAGCCAAGGAATTGACGGGGGGACGACCCCCTACGAGCAGTACTTC
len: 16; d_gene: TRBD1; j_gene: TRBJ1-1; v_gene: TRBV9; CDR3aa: CASSAQTGNLNTEAFF; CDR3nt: TGTGCCAGCAGCGCTCAGACAGGGAACCTCAACACTGAAGCTTTCTTT
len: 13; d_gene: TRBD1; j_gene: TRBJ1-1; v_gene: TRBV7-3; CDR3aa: CASSRGTGGKAFF; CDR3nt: TGTGCCAGCAGCAGAGGGACAGGGGGCAAAGCTTTCTTT
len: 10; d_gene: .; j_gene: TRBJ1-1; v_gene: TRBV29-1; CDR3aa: CSVGQPEAFF; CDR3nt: TGCAGCGTGGGACAACCAGAAGCTTTCTTT
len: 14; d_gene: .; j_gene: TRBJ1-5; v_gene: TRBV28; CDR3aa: CASSLGRAHQPQHF; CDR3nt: TGTGCCAGCAGTTTAGGCAGGGCTCATCAGCCCCAGCATTTT
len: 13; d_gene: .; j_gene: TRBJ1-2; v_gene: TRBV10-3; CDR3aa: CAIRPTGDYGYTF; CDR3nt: TGTGCCATCAGGCCTACGGGGGACTATGGCTACACCTTC
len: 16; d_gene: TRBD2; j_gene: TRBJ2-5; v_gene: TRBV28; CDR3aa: CASSSIGAGVRETQYF; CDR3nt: TGTGCCAGCAGTTCGATCGGAGCGGGAGTAAGGGAGACCCAGTACTTC
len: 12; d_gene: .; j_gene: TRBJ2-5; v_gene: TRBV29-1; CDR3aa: CSVGWAGETQYF; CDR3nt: TGCAGCGTTGGGTGGGCCGGAGAGACCCAGTACTTC
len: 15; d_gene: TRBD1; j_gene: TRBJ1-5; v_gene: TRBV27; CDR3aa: CASSPIRQGNQPQHF; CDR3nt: TGTGCCAGCAGCCCCATCCGACAGGGGAATCAGCCCCAGCATTTT
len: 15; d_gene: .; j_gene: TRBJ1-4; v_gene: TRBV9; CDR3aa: CASSVESGENEKLFF; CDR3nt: TGTGCCAGCAGCGTAGAGTCAGGGGAAAATGAAAAACTGTTTTTT
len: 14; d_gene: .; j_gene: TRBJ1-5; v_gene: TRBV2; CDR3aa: CASSEGQNNQPQHF; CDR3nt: TGTGCCAGCAGTGAAGGACAGAACAATCAGCCCCAGCATTTT
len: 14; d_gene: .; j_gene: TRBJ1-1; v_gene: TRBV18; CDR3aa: CASSPGGMNTEAFF; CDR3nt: TGTGCCAGCTCACCAGGGGGCATGAACACTGAAGCTTTCTTT
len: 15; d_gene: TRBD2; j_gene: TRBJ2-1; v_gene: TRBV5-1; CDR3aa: CASSPRTSGSNEQFF; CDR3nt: TGCGCCAGCAGCCCGAGGACTAGCGGGAGCAATGAGCAGTTCTTC
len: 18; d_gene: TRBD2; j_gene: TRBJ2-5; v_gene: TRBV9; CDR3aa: CASSVGTSGRALQETQYF; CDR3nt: TGTGCCAGCAGCGTAGGGACTAGCGGGAGGGCCCTTCAAGAGACCCAGTACTTC
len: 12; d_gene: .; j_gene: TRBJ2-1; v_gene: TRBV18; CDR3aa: CASSRGANEQFF; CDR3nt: TGTGCCAGCTCCCGGGGGGCGAATGAGCAGTTCTTC
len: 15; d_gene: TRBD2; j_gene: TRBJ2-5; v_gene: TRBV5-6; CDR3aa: CASNRWREGSETQYF; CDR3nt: TGTGCCAGCAACCGTTGGCGGGAGGGATCGGAGACCCAGTACTTC
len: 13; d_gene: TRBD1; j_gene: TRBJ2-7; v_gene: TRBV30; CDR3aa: CASATGAAYEQYF; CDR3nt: TGTGCCTCTGCGACAGGGGCAGCCTACGAGCAGTACTTC
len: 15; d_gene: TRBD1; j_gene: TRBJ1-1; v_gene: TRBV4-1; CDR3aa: CASSQTGTENTEAFF; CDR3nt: TGCGCCAGCAGCCAGACCGGGACAGAGAACACTGAAGCTTTCTTT
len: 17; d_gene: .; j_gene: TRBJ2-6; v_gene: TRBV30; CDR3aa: CAWSRGRLVYGANVLTF; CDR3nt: TGTGCCTGGAGTAGGGGCAGGCTTGTATATGGGGCCAACGTCCTGACTTTC
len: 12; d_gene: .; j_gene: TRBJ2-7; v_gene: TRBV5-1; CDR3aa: CASTLTGNEQYF; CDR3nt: TGCGCCAGCACTTTAACGGGGAACGAGCAGTACTTC
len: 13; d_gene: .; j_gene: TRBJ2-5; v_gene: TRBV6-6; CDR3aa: CASSPPRGETQYF; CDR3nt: TGTGCCAGCAGCCCCCCGAGGGGGGAGACCCAGTACTTC
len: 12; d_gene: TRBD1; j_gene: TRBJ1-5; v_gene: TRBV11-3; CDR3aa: CASSSSGQHQHF; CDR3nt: TGTGCCAGCAGCTCATCGGGACAGCACCAGCATTTT
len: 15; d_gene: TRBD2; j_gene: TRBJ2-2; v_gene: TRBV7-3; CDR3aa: CASSLNSGGAGELFF; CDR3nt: TGTGCCAGCAGCCTAAATAGCGGGGGGGCCGGGGAGCTGTTTTTT
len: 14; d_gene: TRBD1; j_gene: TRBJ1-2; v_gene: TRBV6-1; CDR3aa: CASSEASDRAVYTF; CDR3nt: TGTGCCAGCAGTGAAGCGTCGGACAGGGCTGTCTACACCTTC
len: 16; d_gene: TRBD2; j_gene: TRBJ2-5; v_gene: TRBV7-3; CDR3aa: CASSLGASGGQETQYF; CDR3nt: TGTGCCAGCAGCTTAGGGGCTAGCGGGGGGCAAGAGACCCAGTACTTC
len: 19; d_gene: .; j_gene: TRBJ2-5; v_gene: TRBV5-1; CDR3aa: CASSLAFAGEWGPQETQYF; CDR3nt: TGCGCCAGCAGCTTGGCGTTTGCGGGAGAATGGGGGCCCCAAGAGACCCAGTACTTC
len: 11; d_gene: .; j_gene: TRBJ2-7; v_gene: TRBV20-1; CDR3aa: CSVPRGEGQYF; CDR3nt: TGCAGTGTCCCGAGGGGGGAGGGGCAGTACTTC
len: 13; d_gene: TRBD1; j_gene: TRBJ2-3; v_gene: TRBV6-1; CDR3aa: CASRGQGTDTQYF; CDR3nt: TGTGCCAGCAGAGGACAGGGAACAGATACGCAGTATTTT
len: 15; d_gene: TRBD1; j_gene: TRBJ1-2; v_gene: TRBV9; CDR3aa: CASSPRGTGDYGYTF; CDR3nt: TGTGCCAGCAGCCCTCGGGGGACAGGGGACTATGGCTACACCTTC
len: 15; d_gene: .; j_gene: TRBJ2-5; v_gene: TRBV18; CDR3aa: CASSPLGWTQETQYF; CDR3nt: TGTGCCAGCTCACCATTGGGGTGGACTCAAGAGACCCAGTACTTC
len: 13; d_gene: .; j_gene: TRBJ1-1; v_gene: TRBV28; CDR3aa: CASSSTGNTEAFF; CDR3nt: TGTGCCAGCAGTTCAACAGGAAATACTGAAGCTTTCTTT
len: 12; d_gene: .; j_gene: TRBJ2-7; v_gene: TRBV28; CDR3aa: CASSLLPLGQYF; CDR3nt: TGTGCCAGCAGTCTCCTCCCCCTCGGGCAGTACTTC
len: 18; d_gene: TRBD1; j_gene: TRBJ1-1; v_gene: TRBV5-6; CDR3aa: CASSPLSTRRDRDTEAFF; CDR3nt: TGTGCCAGCAGCCCCTTATCCACCCGCCGGGACAGAGACACTGAAGCTTTCTTT
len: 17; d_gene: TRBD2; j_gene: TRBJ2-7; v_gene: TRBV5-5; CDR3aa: CASSLEGTSGRGYEQYF; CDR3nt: TGTGCCAGCAGCTTGGAAGGGACTAGCGGGAGGGGGTACGAGCAGTACTTC
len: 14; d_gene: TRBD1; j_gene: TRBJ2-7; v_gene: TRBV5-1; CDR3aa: CASSPYRGSYEQYF; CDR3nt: TGCGCCAGCAGCCCATACAGGGGTTCCTACGAGCAGTACTTC
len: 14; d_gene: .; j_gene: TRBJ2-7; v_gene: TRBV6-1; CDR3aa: CASSARGVTYEQYF; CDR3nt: TGTGCCAGCAGTGCCAGGGGGGTAACCTACGAGCAGTACTTC
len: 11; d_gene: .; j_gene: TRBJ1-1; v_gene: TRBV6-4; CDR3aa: CASSSGGEAFF; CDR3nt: TGTGCCAGCAGCTCCGGGGGGGAAGCTTTCTTT
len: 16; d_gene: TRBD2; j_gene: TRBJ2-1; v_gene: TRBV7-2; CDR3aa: CASSLTRLAVYNEQFF; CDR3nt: TGTGCCAGCAGCTTAACTCGGCTAGCGGTCTACAATGAGCAGTTCTTC
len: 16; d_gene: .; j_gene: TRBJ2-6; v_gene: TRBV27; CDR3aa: CASSKPGQTGANVLTF; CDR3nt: TGTGCCAGCAGTAAACCCGGACAGACTGGGGCCAACGTCCTGACTTTC
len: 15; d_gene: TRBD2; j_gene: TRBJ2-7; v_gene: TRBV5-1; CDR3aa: CASSLDLTTRGEQYF; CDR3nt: TGCGCCAGCAGCTTGGACCTCACCACGCGGGGGGAGCAGTACTTC
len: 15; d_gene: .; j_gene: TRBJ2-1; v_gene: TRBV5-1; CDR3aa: CASSLGAGSYNEQFF; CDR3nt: TGCGCCAGCAGCTTGGGAGCGGGCTCCTACAATGAGCAGTTCTTC
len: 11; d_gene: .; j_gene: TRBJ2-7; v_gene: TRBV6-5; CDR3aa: CASSNTGTEYF; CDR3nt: TGTGCCAGCAGTAATACAGGGACGGAGTACTTC